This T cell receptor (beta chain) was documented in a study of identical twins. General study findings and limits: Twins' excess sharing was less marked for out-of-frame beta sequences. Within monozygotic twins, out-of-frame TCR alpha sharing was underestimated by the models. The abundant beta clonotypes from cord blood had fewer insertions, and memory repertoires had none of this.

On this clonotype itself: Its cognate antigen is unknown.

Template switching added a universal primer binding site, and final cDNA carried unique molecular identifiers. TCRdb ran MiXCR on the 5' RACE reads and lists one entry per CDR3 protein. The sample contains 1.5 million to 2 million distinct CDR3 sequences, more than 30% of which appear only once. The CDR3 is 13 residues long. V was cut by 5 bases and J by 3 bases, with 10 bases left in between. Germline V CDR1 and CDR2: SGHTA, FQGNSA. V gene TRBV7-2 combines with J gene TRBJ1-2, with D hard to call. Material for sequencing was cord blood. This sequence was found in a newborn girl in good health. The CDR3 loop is CASSPSADYGYTF. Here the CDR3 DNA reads TGTGCCAGCAGCCCCTCGGCGGACTATGGCTACACCTTC. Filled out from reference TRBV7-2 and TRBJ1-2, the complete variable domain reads GAGVSQSPSNKVTEKGKDVELRCDPISGHTALYWYRQSLGQGLEFLIYFQGNSAPDKSGLPSDRFSAERTGGSVSTLTIQRTQQEDSAVYLCASSPSADYGYTFGSGTRLTVV.